The 20 T cell receptor beta chains presented below share a single source sample, sequenced in a study of cytomegalovirus exposure and HLA in healthy donors (dated by TCRdb to the late 2010s). The library was obtained by the immunoSEQ multiplex PCR assay. TCRdb holds this immuneACCESS table with in-frame rearrangements only. Some clones are missing; in checked studies, unresolved V genes explain under half, and the rest has no known cause. The sample table shows 150,000 to 200,000 clones, and around four fifths are seen once. Under 7.5% of the sample comes from the top ten. The sample consisted of PBMCs. All receptors come from a man in his late teens or twenties in good health and CMV-seropositive.

This clone was seen a handful of times. CDR3: CASSSRGETQYF. CDR3 DNA: TGTGCCAGCAGCTCCCGAGGGGAGACCCAGTACTTC. J is TRBJ2-5 and V is TRBV7-9; tentative D call: TRBD2 (5 bases). CDR1 and CDR2 from the germline V gene are SEHNR and FQNEAQ (reference sequence). The CDR3 runs to 12 residues. V was clipped by 4 bases and J by 5 bases, with 8 bases between them.

V is TRBV15 and J is TRBJ2-5; D possibly corresponds to TRBD2 (6 bases). Trimming took off 9 bases at V and 4 bases at J, with 18 bases between the two ends. Germline lookup yields CDR1 LNHNV and CDR2 YYDKDF (reference sequence). This CDR3 has 14 residues. The CDR3 DNA sequence: TGTGCCACATTGGGACTCCCCCACCCAGAGACCCAGTACTTC. Translation gives CATLGLPHPETQYF.

This clone was seen more than once but under ten times. The chain is built from TRBV28 and TRBJ1-2, with TRBD1 matching over 9 bases. CDR3 length equals 16 residues. The V and J ends lost 1 base and 5 bases, in that order; junction bases with no gene match: 8. From germline, CDR1 is MDHEN and CDR2 SYDVKM. The DNA of the CDR3 is TGTGCCAGCAGTTTATCGGGACAGGGTAAGATGTATGGCTACACCTTC. Translating gives CASSLSGQGKMYGYTF.

This rearrangement joins TRBV13 to TRBJ2-3; 9 positions agree with TRBD2. Germline CDR1 PRHDT, CDR2 FYEKMQ (reference sequence). The CDR3 runs 15 residues. Germline trimming cut 4 bases from V and 3 bases from J; bases unmatched to any gene: 5. The CDR3 coding sequence is TGTGCCAGCAGCTCGACTAGCGGCCCGACAGATACGCAGTATTTT. Its translation is CASSSTSGPTDTQYF. Drawing the rest from reference TRBV13 and TRBJ2-3, the complete variable domain is AAGVIQSPRHLIKEKRETATLKCYPIPRHDTVYWYQQGPGQDPQFLISFYEKMQSDKGSIPDRFSAQQFSDYHSELNMSSLELGDSALYFCASSSTSGPTDTQYFGPGTRLTVL.

This chain links TRBV27 with TRBJ1-1; D remains unclear. CDR1 is MNHEY, CDR2 SMNVEV, per germline (reference sequence). The CDR3 is 16 amino acids. The ends were cut back, 0 bases at V and 1 base at J, with 12 bases in the middle. CDR3: CASSLSLDTKNTEAFF. DNA for the CDR3: TGTGCCAGCAGTTTATCACTCGACACGAAGAACACTGAAGCTTTCTTT.

V usage is TRBV28 and J usage is TRBJ2-1, with D possibly matching TRBD2 (6 bases). The V end lost 7 bases, the J end lost 9 bases, and 19 bases lay between the germline ends. Germline V lookup: CDR1 MDHEN, CDR2 SYDVKM. This CDR3 has 14 residues. The CDR3 DNA sequence: TGTGCCAGCAATAGCGGAGGGATGGGAGTTGAGCAGTTCTTC. Protein sequence: CASNSGGMGVEQFF.

V usage is TRBV28 and J usage is TRBJ1-4; tentatively, D is TRBD1 (6 bases). The germline V gene encodes CDR1 MDHEN and CDR2 SYDVKM. V shed 7 bases and J shed 3 bases, with 12 bases lying between them. This CDR3 is 14 amino acids long. In DNA form, the CDR3 reads TGTGCCAGCATTCAGGGGTCGTCTAATGAAAAACTGTTTTTT. Its protein product is CASIQGSSNEKLFF.

The rearrangement joins TRBV7-2 to TRBJ2-7; 12 nucleotides agree with TRBD2. V gave up 5 bases and J gave up 3 bases; unmatched junction bases: 8. The germline V gene encodes CDR1 SGHTA and CDR2 FQGNSA. This CDR3 contains 16 residues. CDR3 sequence: CASSVRLAGDHYEQYF. The CDR3, as DNA: TGTGCCAGCAGCGTTAGACTAGCGGGAGATCACTACGAGCAGTACTTC. Based on the CDR3 plus reference TRBV7-2 and TRBJ2-7, the full variable domain is GAGVSQSPSNKVTEKGKDVELRCDPISGHTALYWYRQSLGQGLEFLIYFQGNSAPDKSGLPSDRFSAERTGGSVSTLTIQRTQQEDSAVYLCASSVRLAGDHYEQYFGPGTRLTVT.

This clone turned up a few times. The V and J genes are TRBV4-1 and TRBJ1-1; 10 nucleotides agree with TRBD1. Trimming removed 2 bases from V and 3 bases from J; junction bases left unmatched: 9. The CDR3 has 17 amino acids. Germline V gives CDR1 MGHRA, CDR2 YSYEKL. The CDR3 spells CASSQSPPGTGDTEAFF. CDR3 sequence (DNA): TGCGCCAGCAGCCAATCCCCCCCCGGGACAGGGGACACTGAAGCTTTCTTT.

A few counts support this clone. The J gene is TRBJ1-1, the V gene TRBV28, with 7 bases matching TRBD1. The V gene's germline CDR1 is MDHEN and CDR2 SYDVKM. The CDR3 totals 16 residues. V lost 5 bases to trimming and J lost 5 bases; unmatched junction nucleotides: 14. The CDR3 region has the DNA TGTGCCAGCAGTCAGAAACTTTACAGGGGAGGAACTGAAGCTTTCTTT. Translated, it gives CASSQKLYRGGTEAFF.

The chain joins TRBV28 to TRBJ2-7, with D tentatively TRBD1 (6 bases). CDR3 length: 14 residues. V lost 4 bases to trimming and J lost 7 bases, with 17 bases between them. In germline, CDR1 is MDHEN, CDR2 SYDVKM. In DNA form, the CDR3 reads TGTGCCAGCAGTTCGGACAGTCCTACGTTGGAGCAGTACTTC. It codes for CASSSDSPTLEQYF. The full variable domain, in which reference TRBV28 and TRBJ2-7 provide the parts outside the CDR3, is DVKVTQSSRYLVKRTGEKVFLECVQDMDHENMFWYRQDPGLGLRLIYFSYDVKMKEKGDIPEGYSVSREKKERFSLILESASTNQTSMYLCASSSDSPTLEQYFGPGTRLTVT.

The V gene is TRBV15, the J gene TRBJ2-1, with D perhaps TRBD2 (6 bases). CDR1 is LNHNV, CDR2 YYDKDF, per germline (reference sequence). Between the trimmed V and J ends, which lost 4 bases and 4 bases, there was a span of 11 bases. The CDR3 is 14 amino acids. CDR3 protein: CATSKGTLYNEQFF. In nucleotides, the CDR3 is TGTGCCACCAGCAAAGGGACTCTGTACAATGAGCAGTTCTTC.

The chain uses TRBV21-1 and TRBJ2-7; the DNA was not compared with TRBD1, the D call given in the table. TRBV21-1 counts as a pseudogene. The CDR3 length is 17 residues. The CDR3 region is CASSKGVGQESSYEQYF. CDR3 bases: TGTGCCAGCAGCAAAGGGGTAGGACAGGAAAGCTCCTACGAGCAGTACTTC.

The chain is built from TRBV5-1 and TRBJ2-7; a weak D match, TRBD1 (6 bases). Trimming pared 0 bases from V and 4 bases from J, leaving 8 bases between. CDR1 and CDR2 from the germline V gene are SGHRS and YFSETQ. The CDR3 sequence is 13 residues long. CDR3 coding DNA: TGCGCCAGCAGCTTGGCAACAGGGTACGAGCAGTACTTC. Residues: CASSLATGYEQYF.

The chain combines TRBV6-5 with TRBJ2-1; 9 nucleotides match TRBD2. Germline V gives CDR1 MNHEY, CDR2 SVGAGI. Trimming cost V 6 bases and J 3 bases; bases outside gene matches: 6. The CDR3 has 15 residues. The CDR3 DNA is TGTGCCAGCAGAGACCTAGCGGGGCACTACAATGAGCAGTTCTTC. Protein product: CASRDLAGHYNEQFF.

CDR3 in amino acids: CASRPPGGSEQYF. DNA of the CDR3: TGTGCCAGCAGACCACCAGGGGGAAGCGAGCAGTACTTC. The chain has TRBV28 and TRBJ2-7, with 7 bases lining up with TRBD1. CDR3 length: 13 residues. Germline loops: CDR1 MDHEN, CDR2 SYDVKM. V was pared by 6 bases and J by 6 bases, with 8 bases of the junction left unmatched.

The chain employs TRBV9 and TRBJ1-2; possible D gene TRBD1, 5 bases. The V end lost 3 bases, the J end lost 5 bases, and 20 bases lay between the germline ends. CDR1 SGDLS and CDR2 YYNGEE come from the germline V gene. The CDR3 runs 16 residues. In nucleotides, the CDR3 is TGTGCCAGCAGCGGCGGAGGGGAAATGCTTACGTATGGCTACACCTTC. It yields the protein CASSGGGEMLTYGYTF.

The rearrangement joins TRBV11-1 to TRBJ1-1, with 8 bases fitting TRBD1. The germline V gene encodes CDR1 SGHAT and CDR2 FQDESV (reference sequence). V lost 3 bases to trimming and J lost 11 bases; unmatched junction nucleotides: 5. CDR3 length equals 12 residues. The CDR3 protein is CASSLDRVAAFF. In DNA, the CDR3 is TGTGCCAGCAGCTTGGACAGGGTAGCGGCTTTCTTT.

The sample holds one count of this clone. The chain uses TRBV7-2 and TRBJ2-7; tentative D call: TRBD2 (6 bases). The CDR3 loop spans 13 amino acids. Trimming left V 1 base short and J 7 bases short, with 11 bases between. Per germline, CDR1 SGHTA and CDR2 FQGNSA. The CDR3 DNA is TGTGCCAGCAGCTTAGGCCTAGCGTGGGAGCAGTACTTC. It is translated as CASSLGLAWEQYF.

The J gene is TRBJ2-1, the V gene TRBV6-4; 13 nucleotides align to TRBD2. The V gene's germline CDR1 is MRHNA and CDR2 SNTAGT. This CDR3 is 16 amino acids long. V was clipped by 5 bases and J by 4 bases; unmatched bases: 5. The CDR3: CASSPGLAGDYNEQFF. In nucleotides, the CDR3 is TGTGCCAGCAGTCCCGGACTAGCGGGAGATTACAATGAGCAGTTCTTC.